This record covers a single T cell receptor (beta chain). The antigen it binds to is not known. No qualities accompany the bases; no much larger clone lies one base away. The library was obtained by RT-PCR. The reads were generated on an Illumina HiSeq 2500. TCRdb cleaned the public reads at Q25 with fastp, built clones with MiXCR and kept in-frame beta chains. All rows with the same CDR3 protein become a single entry with the most common DNA and genes. For this sample there are about 540,000 distinct CDR3 sequences; approximately 24% appear just once. Of the sample, approximately 2.9% is held by the ten largest clones. The data stem from a study of response to subunit inactivated influenza vaccine (dated by TCRdb to 2016 to 2019). About the full investigation: To follow how T cells responded to a trivalent subunit inactivated influenza vaccine, the researchers relied on deep quantitative profiling of the T cell receptor repertoire. Results and caveats for the whole study, not just this receptor: According to the authors, only a limited number of new T cells may be recruited by each seasonal influenza vaccination.

The sample also formed part of further work on T cells expressing NK-cell markers. As described in the second report: 5'RACE template switching, by which a universal primer site and unique molecular identifiers were added, was used to make TCR beta cDNA libraries. Roughly 8 donors provided sorted CD3+CD56+NKG2C+, CD3+CD56+NKG2C- and CD3+CD56-NKG2C+ T-cell subsets, whose TCR beta-chain repertoires were profiled. Of the eight sequenced donors, seven were found to be HCMV-seropositive and one was found to be HCMV-seronegative. In several experiments an anti-gammadeltaTCR antibody was added to restrict sorting to alphabetaTCR-expressing T cells. For six donors, the dominant CD3+CD56+NKG2C+ clonotypes were among the top 10 CD8+ clonotypes and accounted for roughly 1.0-8% of CD8+ T cells. Those dominant clonotypes were again the most abundant among CD3+CD56-NKG2C+ cells in four donors, at roughly 25-65%. Whether the expanded NKG2C-expressing T cell clones were specific for HCMV antigens remained unclear. The eight sequenced donors were randomly selected healthy volunteers, three men and five women. A commercial ELISA kit detecting HCMV-specific IgG in serum was used to determine HCMV serostatus. Ficoll density gradient centrifugation was used to isolate peripheral blood mononuclear cells from blood. Using Miltenyi isolation kits, CD4+ and CD8+ T cells were isolated from PBMC through magnetic immunoseparation. Synthesis of cDNA was primed from the TCR beta constant segment and was followed by two consecutive PCR amplification steps. The libraries were sequenced on Illumina HiSeq 2000/2500, MiSeq or NextSeq, producing 2 x 150 bp reads. MIGEC handled demultiplexing of the reads and grouping by UMI, while MiTCR was used to assemble and quantify clonotypes. To exclude erroneous sequences, any TCR cDNA sequence not supported by at least two reads was discarded. Downstream repertoire analysis used the tcR package, and clonotypes were matched across fractions by CDR3 nucleotide sequence plus V segment. Antigen specificity was annotated against VDJdb with VDJmatch, allowing one amino acid substitution in CDR3.

The TCR sequence derives from a man aged 45 to 65 who received an inactivated influenza vaccine. Donor details come from another sample of the same person, matched by shared clones. The sequencing here drew on CD4+ T cells sorted from PBMCs, taken approximately 13 days after vaccination.

The bases are TGTGCCAGCAGCGTCCCGGGAGCTAGCGGGAGTTACGAGCAGTACTTC. Its protein is CASSVPGASGSYEQYF. The rearrangement combines TRBV12-3 or TRBV12-4 with TRBJ2-7, with 10 central nucleotides matching TRBD2. V is trimmed back by 6 bases and J by 4 bases, and the junction contains 12 bases that no gene match accounts for. The cysteine opens and the phenylalanine closes a CDR3 of 16 amino acids. Left in the record is the CDR3 DNA by itself, 48 bases read in frame from the first base.